This TCR beta chain was sequenced in a study of cytomegalovirus exposure and HLA in healthy donors. Overall study: As released early, the data held 85 million to 95 million unique TCRs from HLA-typed donors.

Overall study findings and caveats: Later on, an analysis found that several of the most significant clusters appeared to be linked to common viral pathogens, which included parvovirus B19.

As concerns this clone: Its matching antigen is unknown.

The CDR3 consists of 13 residues. The germline V and J ends were trimmed by 3 bases and 0 bases, with 6 bases remaining between them. Germline V gives CDR1 MGHDK, CDR2 SYGVNS. The PCR used 60 Vbeta and 13 Jbeta primers. Assay used: immunoSEQ multiplex PCR; TCRdb lists only in-frame clones, some missing. The table includes 150,000 to 200,000 clones, almost 85% detected once. The chain couples TRBV25-1 to TRBJ2-7; D gene ambiguous. This TCR came from a boy between 10 and 17 years old in good health and CMV-seronegative. Material for sequencing was PBMCs. The CDR3 protein is CASSEWPSYEQYF. The CDR3, as DNA: TGTGCCAGCAGTGAGTGGCCCTCCTACGAGCAGTACTTC.